The 32 T cell receptor beta chains in this list originate from one sample, sequenced in a study of T cells in Graves' hyperthyroidism and ophthalmopathy. The TCR beta CDR3 regions underwent amplification using RNA transcripts as the source. TCR CDR3 regions were first amplified by RT-PCR with HTBI primers. TCRdb re-called the multiplex PCR reads with MiXCR, one entry per CDR3 protein. The sample lists about 740,000 distinct CDR3 sequences, around 13% occurring once. Sequencing used blood. The receptor set was obtained from a woman between 18 and 29 years old with Graves' hyperthyroidism.

This clonotype was detected ten times or more. The V and J genes are TRBV3-1 and TRBJ1-4; a possible D gene is TRBD1 (6 bases). The V gene's germline CDR1 is LGHDT and CDR2 YNNKEL (reference sequence). Between the trimmed V and J ends, which lost 1 base and 4 bases, there was a span of 10 bases. The CDR3 covers 15 residues. The CDR3 DNA reads as TGTGCCAGCAGCCAAGTGGCCAGGGGTAATGAAAAACTGTTTTTT. It specifies CASSQVARGNEKLFF.

This clonotype was counted ten times or more. V usage is TRBV6-2 or TRBV6-3 and J usage is TRBJ2-2; a weak D match, TRBD1 (5 bases). Germline V CDR1 and CDR2: MNHEY, SVGEGT. V lost 2 bases, J lost 5 bases, and 15 bases lay in between. The CDR3 is 16 amino acids. CDR3 loop: CASSYGRQTGTGELFF. CDR3 DNA sequence: TGTGCCAGCAGTTACGGGCGACAGACTGGAACCGGGGAGCTGTTTTTT.

The chain uses TRBV7-9 and TRBJ2-1, with 7 bases matching TRBD1. The CDR3 runs 12 residues. Per the germline V gene, CDR1 is SEHNR and CDR2 is FQNEAQ (reference sequence). With 4 bases clipped from V and 15 bases from J, the junction kept 9 bases outside the gene matches. CDR3 residues: CASSSGTAWTFF. The CDR3 bases are TGTGCCAGCAGCTCGGGGACAGCCTGGACGTTCTTC.

This clonotype was detected only a few times. The chain carries TRBV28 and TRBJ2-1; D unresolved. This CDR3 is built from 17 residues. Trimming shortened V by 6 bases and J by 4 bases, and 22 bases separated the two germline ends. The germline CDR1 and CDR2 sequences are MDHEN and SYDVKM. The CDR3 DNA sequence: TGTGCCAGCAGCCTAGGGTACGGACGCAGTCAATACAATGAGCAGTTCTTC. Amino acids: CASSLGYGRSQYNEQFF.

V and J are TRBV7-3 and TRBJ2-1; 7 nucleotides match TRBD2. Germline V gene sequence: CDR1 SGHTA, CDR2 FQGTGA. Trimming took 6 bases from V and 5 from J; bases not matched to a gene: 10. The CDR3 consists of 15 residues. The CDR3 DNA sequence: TGTGCCAGCAGTCCCCTGGGACTACTCAACAATGAGCAGTTCTTC. Amino acids: CASSPLGLLNNEQFF.

As concerns this clonotype: Because the CDR3 is missing its conserved closing phenylalanine or tryptophan, this is likely a read error. The chain employs TRBV5-1 and TRBJ2-3; the D is unclear. CDR1 is SGHRS and CDR2 is YFSETQ in the germline V gene. Deletions cut 7 bases from V and 5 bases from J, with 11 bases between. This CDR3 is 12 amino acids long. The CDR3 reads CASSRAEDTQYL. The CDR3, as DNA: TGCGCCAGCTCCCGAGCAGAAGATACGCAGTATCTT.

The chain is built from TRBV7-9 and TRBJ2-5; D ambiguous. V was pared by 6 bases and J by 1 base, with 9 bases between. CDR1 is SEHNR, CDR2 FQNEAQ, per germline (reference sequence). The length of the CDR3 is 13 residues. In nucleotides, the CDR3 is TGTGCCAGCAGGCCGCCTAGCCAAGAGACCCAGTACTTC. Its protein is CASRPPSQETQYF.

This clonotype has a count of ten or more. The rearrangement links TRBV30 to TRBJ2-5; D is unclear. CDR1 is GTSNPN, CDR2 SVGIG, per germline (reference sequence). V was pared by 4 bases and J by 5 bases, with 14 bases between. This CDR3 is built from 13 residues. The CDR3 protein is CAWIPPSGETQYF. For the CDR3, the DNA is TGTGCCTGGATACCACCCTCTGGCGAGACCCAGTACTTC.

This clonotype was seen a few times. J is TRBJ1-5 and V is TRBV5-6; TRBD1 matches at 7 bases. This CDR3 is built from 16 residues. V shed 4 bases, J shed 3 bases, and the junction held 10 bases outside the gene matches. CDR1 and CDR2 (germline): SGHDT, YYEEEE. As DNA, the CDR3 is TGTGCCAGCAGCCGCCTGGGACAGATGAACAATCAGCCCCAGCATTTT. It encodes CASSRLGQMNNQPQHF.

Ten or more counts support this clonotype. The CDR3 sequence is CASTPLLGGNTEAFF. In DNA, the CDR3 is TGTGCCAGCACCCCCTTACTTGGAGGGAACACTGAAGCTTTCTTT. The chain carries TRBV12-3 or TRBV12-4 and TRBJ1-1; D remains unclear. The CDR3 is 15 residues long. The V gene lost 7 bases and the J gene lost 1 base, with 16 bases spanning the gap.

As regards this clonotype: Being one base from a much bigger clone, this may be a read error. V and J are TRBV6-2 or TRBV6-3 and TRBJ1-6; D ambiguous. CDR1 is MNHEY and CDR2 is SVGEGT in the germline V gene. The V and J ends lost 5 bases and 8 bases respectively, with 10 bases between them. CDR3 size: 13 residues. CDR3 in amino acids: CASSLYQDSPLHF. CDR3 in DNA: TGTGCCAGCAGTCTATACCAGGATTCACCCCTCCACTTT.

This chain joins TRBV20-1 and TRBJ2-5; 9 nucleotides line up with TRBD2. The germline V gene encodes CDR1 DFQATT and CDR2 SNEGSKA (reference sequence). The CDR3 spans 15 residues. The J segment lost 8 bases and the V segment lost 3 bases, leaving 13 bases of the junction unmatched. The CDR3 region is CSARLVSSGNSTQYF. The DNA for the CDR3 is TGCAGTGCTAGGTTGGTGTCTAGCGGGAACAGTACCCAGTACTTC.

This clonotype showed up many times. The chain uses TRBV7-9 and TRBJ2-1; D is perhaps TRBD1 (5 bases). Germline-derived CDR1 and CDR2 are SEHNR and FQNEAQ (reference sequence). Trimming removed 5 bases from V and 10 bases from J, with 30 bases in between. The CDR3 runs 18 residues. Here the CDR3 DNA reads TGTGCCAGCAGCCGTACCTTGATGGCAGGGCAATTTATTCTAGAGCAGTTCTTC. Encoded protein: CASSRTLMAGQFILEQFF.

To note about this clonotype: One end of the junction fails to match germline, which may point to a read error. The V gene is TRBV19, the J gene TRBJ2-1, with 8 nucleotides matching TRBD1. The length of the CDR3 is 17 residues. CDR1 and CDR2 (germline): LNHDA, SQIVND (reference sequence). CDR3 sequence (DNA): TGTGCCAGCAAAGGAGCTCCCGGACAGGGTGGCTACGATGAGCAGTTCTTC. The encoded protein is CASKGAPGQGGYDEQFF.

This rearrangement joins TRBV7-3 to TRBJ2-1; the D gene could be TRBD1 or TRBD2 (6 bases each). This CDR3 is built from 16 residues. V was cut by 4 bases and J by 9 bases, with 22 bases left in between. Germline V gene lookup returns CDR1 SGHTA and CDR2 FQGTGA. The CDR3 nucleotides read TGTGCCAGCAGCTACCAACCCCGGGGGCGGTCCGCTGAGCAGTTCTTC. This translates into CASSYQPRGRSAEQFF.

There are a few counts of this clonotype. The genes are TRBV6-1 and TRBJ1-2; 7 positions agree with TRBD1. The junction had 8 bases not matched to a gene; V was cut back by 3 bases and J by 4 bases. The CDR3 sequence is 15 residues long. Germline CDR1 is MNHNS and CDR2 is SASEGT. In DNA form, the CDR3 reads TGTGCCAGCAGTGACCGGGACAGTGGGGGCTATGGCTACACCTTC. Encoded protein: CASSDRDSGGYGYTF.

This clonotype was seen ten or more times. The chain recombines TRBV6-2 or TRBV6-3 with TRBJ2-1, with D possibly being TRBD2 (5 bases). V dropped 0 bases and J dropped 8 bases, with 23 bases sitting between them. Germline loops: CDR1 MNHEY, CDR2 SVGEGT. This CDR3 has 18 amino acids. CDR3 sequence (DNA): TGTGCCAGCAGTTACTCGAGGGTCGACATTTCAAAGGGATATGAGCAGTTCTTC. Translation gives CASSYSRVDISKGYEQFF.

This clonotype showed up many times. The rearrangement joins TRBV2 to TRBJ2-1; D is undetermined. Germline lookup yields CDR1 SNHLY and CDR2 FYNNEI. This CDR3 contains 13 residues. Trimming cost V 2 bases and J 7 bases, with 9 bases left between them. CDR3 in DNA: TGTGCCAGCAGTGAAATACTTTATAATGAGCAGTTCTTC. It yields the protein CASSEILYNEQFF.

In this sample, this clonotype turned up many times. The chain combines TRBV7-9 with TRBJ2-3; 9 bases line up with TRBD1. The V gene end was trimmed by 11 bases and the J gene end by 1 base; junction bases not matched to a gene: 4. The CDR3 extends over 13 amino acids. CDR1 and CDR2 from the germline V gene are SEHNR and FQNEAQ (reference sequence). CDR3 protein: CAAGDRGTDTQYF. Written as DNA, the CDR3 is TGTGCCGCAGGGGACAGGGGCACAGATACGCAGTATTTT. The full variable domain, in which reference TRBV7-9 and TRBJ2-3 provide the parts outside the CDR3, is DTGVSQNPRHKITKRGQNVTFRCDPISEHNRLYWYRQTLGQGPEFLTYFQNEAQLEKSRLLSDRFSAERPKGSFSTLEIQRTEQGDSAMYLCAAGDRGTDTQYFGPGTRLTVL.

This clonotype has ten or more counts. J is TRBJ2-3 and V is TRBV10-3, with D tentatively TRBD2 (6 bases). Deletions cut 7 bases from V and 6 bases from J, with 20 bases between. The CDR3 length is 15 residues. Germline V lookup: CDR1 ENHRY, CDR2 SYGVKD. The CDR3 nucleotides read TGTGCCATCAAAGGGGTAGCGGAGTTACAGGATACGCAGTATTTT. Its protein is CAIKGVAELQDTQYF.

The table lists this clonotype with many counts. The chain couples TRBV7-9 to TRBJ2-7, with a possible D match to TRBD1 (5 bases). Germline CDR1 reads SEHNR; CDR2 reads FQNEAQ (reference sequence). The CDR3 runs to 13 residues. V lost 2 bases and J 6 bases, leaving 11 bases between the germline ends. The DNA of the CDR3 is TGTGCCAGCAGCTTAAGCAGGGCCTCCGAGCAGTACTTC. As protein: CASSLSRASEQYF. The complete variable domain, with remaining parts taken from reference TRBV7-9 and TRBJ2-7, reads DTGVSQNPRHKITKRGQNVTFRCDPISEHNRLYWYRQTLGQGPEFLTYFQNEAQLEKSRLLSDRFSAERPKGSFSTLEIQRTEQGDSAMYLCASSLSRASEQYFGPGTRLTVT.

V gene TRBV28 combines with J gene TRBJ2-3; 14 nucleotides align to TRBD2. V dropped 8 bases and J dropped 7; count of bases not matched to a gene: 11. Germline lookup yields CDR1 MDHEN and CDR2 SYDVKM. The CDR3 contains 16 residues. The CDR3 spells CASFRLAGGPTNTQYF. The CDR3 DNA follows: TGTGCCAGCTTTAGACTAGCGGGAGGGCCAACAAATACGCAGTATTTT.

V is TRBV10-3 and J is TRBJ1-2; 10 nucleotides line up with TRBD1. V was clipped by 4 bases and J by 3 bases; unmatched bases: 8. The CDR3 contains 16 residues. Germline V gene data show CDR1 as ENHRY and CDR2 as SYGVKD. CDR3 sequence (DNA): TGTGCCATCAGTGGGCCGACAGGGGGCTTGGACTATGGCTACACCTTC. Its protein product is CAISGPTGGLDYGYTF.

This clonotype was detected only a few times. This chain connects TRBV7-6 to TRBJ1-3; weak D call: TRBD1 (6 bases). Between the trimmed V and J ends, which lost 3 bases and 2 bases, there was a span of 11 bases. CDR1 and CDR2 (germline): SGHVS, FNYEAQ. The CDR3 runs 15 residues. In DNA, the CDR3 is TGTGCCAGCAGCTTGGGGGCTTCGCCTGGAAACACCATATATTTT. Translating gives CASSLGASPGNTIYF.

This clonotype was found a few times. One end of the junction fails to match germline, which may point to a read error. The rearrangement joins TRBV6-1 to TRBJ2-2; 7 nucleotides line up with TRBD1. CDR1 and CDR2 from the germline V gene are MNHNS and SASEGT. This CDR3 is 13 amino acids long. CDR3 in DNA: TGCGCCACACAGGGGTGGGGGACCGGGGAGCTGTTTTTT. Translated: CATQGWGTGELFF.

This clonotype has at least ten counts. The chain links TRBV6-6 to TRBJ1-2; D is ambiguous. The CDR3 spans 13 residues. The germline V gene has CDR1 MNHNY and CDR2 SVGAGI (reference sequence). Trimming took off 0 bases at V and 6 bases at J, with 8 bases between the two ends. The CDR3 here is CASSYSRRDGYTF. As DNA, the CDR3 is TGTGCCAGCAGTTACTCGAGAAGGGATGGCTACACCTTC.

The chain couples TRBV19 to TRBJ1-5; D is uncertain. This CDR3 contains 13 residues. V was clipped by 5 bases and J by 4 bases, with 9 bases between them. Germline V gives CDR1 LNHDA, CDR2 SQIVND (reference sequence). This chain's CDR3 is CASSVGWNQPQHF. The CDR3 region has the DNA TGTGCCAGTAGTGTCGGGTGGAATCAGCCCCAGCATTTT.

Many counts were recorded for this clonotype. The chain is built from TRBV7-3 and TRBJ2-3, with D uncertain. Germline V gives CDR1 SGHTA, CDR2 FQGTGA. This CDR3 is 15 amino acids long. V dropped 0 bases and J dropped 5 bases, with 12 bases sitting between them. The CDR3, as DNA: TGTGCCAGCAGCTTAACCCCTTTGGTGGGAGATACGCAGTATTTT. It yields the protein CASSLTPLVGDTQYF.

This clonotype was counted between two and nine times. The conserved closing phenylalanine or tryptophan is absent in this CDR3, likely reflecting a read error. V usage is TRBV3-1 and J usage is TRBJ2-4, with D unclear. The CDR3 contains 15 residues. V lost 3 bases and J 0 bases, leaving 9 bases between the germline ends. Looked up from germline, CDR1 is LGHDT and CDR2 is YNNKEL (reference sequence). The CDR3 DNA is TGTGCCAGCAGCCAGGCATATTTAGCCAAAAACATTCAGTACCTC. It is translated as CASSQAYLAKNIQYL.

This chain links TRBV20-1 with TRBJ2-3; TRBD2 is a possible D gene (7 bases). V gave up 7 bases and J gave up 6 bases, with 14 bases separating them. CDR1 DFQATT and CDR2 SNEGSKA come from the germline V gene (reference sequence). This CDR3 has 12 residues. This chain's CDR3 is CSVGGGSDTQYF. DNA for the CDR3: TGCAGTGTGGGCGGGGGCAGTGATACGCAGTATTTT.

This clonotype has ten or more counts. This chain connects TRBV20-1 to TRBJ2-2, with 7 bases fitting TRBD1. The CDR3 contains 15 residues. Germline V gene data show CDR1 as DFQATT and CDR2 as SNEGSKA (reference sequence). The junction had 8 bases not matched to a gene; V was cut back by 0 bases and J by 7 bases. The DNA of the CDR3 is TGCAGTGCTAGAGATACTAGGGGGCGCATCGGGGAGCTGTTTTTT. It translates to CSARDTRGRIGELFF.

In regard to this clonotype: One end of the junction does not line up with germline, which may come from a read error. The chain recombines TRBV5-5 with TRBJ2-3, with TRBD2 as a possible D gene (6 bases). The CDR3 consists of 16 residues. CDR1 and CDR2 (germline): SGHKS, YYEKEE (reference sequence). The CDR3, as DNA: TGCGCCAGCAGCTCTCTAGCGTCATTGGGCACAGATACGCAGTATTTT. Amino acids: CASSSLASLGTDTQYF.